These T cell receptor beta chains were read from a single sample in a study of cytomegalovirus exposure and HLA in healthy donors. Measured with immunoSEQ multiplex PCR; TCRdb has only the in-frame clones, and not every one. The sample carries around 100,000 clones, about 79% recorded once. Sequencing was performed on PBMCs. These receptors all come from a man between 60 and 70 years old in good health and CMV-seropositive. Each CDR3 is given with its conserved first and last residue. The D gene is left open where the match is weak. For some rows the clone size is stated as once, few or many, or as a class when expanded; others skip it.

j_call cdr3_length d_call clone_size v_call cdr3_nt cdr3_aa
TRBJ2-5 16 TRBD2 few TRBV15 TGTGCCACCAGCAGTGGGACTAGCAGGCTCTCGGAGACCCAGTACTTC CATSSGTSRLSETQYF
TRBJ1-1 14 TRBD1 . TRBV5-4 TGTGCCAGCAGCTGGAGCGGGACAGGGTGGGGGGCTTTCTTT CASSWSGTGWGAFF
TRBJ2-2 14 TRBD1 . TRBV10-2 TGCGCCAGCTTCGGACAGGTCAACACCGGGGAGCTGTTTTTT CASFGQVNTGELFF
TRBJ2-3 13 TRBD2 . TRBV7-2 TGTGCCAGCACCCTCTCTACTGGCGGGGGGCAGTATTTT CASTLSTGGGQYF
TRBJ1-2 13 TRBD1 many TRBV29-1 TGCAGCGTCGAACCTCAGGGGGTAAAAGGCTACACCTTC CSVEPQGVKGYTF
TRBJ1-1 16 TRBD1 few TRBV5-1 TGCGCCAGCAGCCCCGGGACAGGGTTACTGAACACTGAAGCTTTCTTT CASSPGTGLLNTEAFF
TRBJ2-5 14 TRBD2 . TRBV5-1 TGCGCCAGCAGCCTGGCCGGGGGGCAAGAGACCCAGTACTTC CASSLAGGQETQYF
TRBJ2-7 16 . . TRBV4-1 TGCGCCAGCAGCCAAGAAGCGACTAGAGGGTTTTACGAGCAGTACTTC CASSQEATRGFYEQYF
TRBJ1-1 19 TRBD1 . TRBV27 TGTGCCAGCAGTTACCACCCGCTCAACAGGGGGCGGTTGAACACTGAAGCTTTCTTT CASSYHPLNRGRLNTEAFF
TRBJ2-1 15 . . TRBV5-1 TGCGCCAGCAGCCGGACTCTAGCCGGAGACAATGAGCAGTTCTTC CASSRTLAGDNEQFF
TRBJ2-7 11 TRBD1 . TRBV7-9 TGTGCCAGTACACAGGGGCCCGAGCAGTACTTC CASTQGPEQYF
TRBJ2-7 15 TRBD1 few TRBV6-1 TGTGCCAGCAGGCCCGGGACAGGCAGCTCCTACGAGCAGTACTTC CASRPGTGSSYEQYF
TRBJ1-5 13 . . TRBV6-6 TGTGCCAGCAAGGGCGGGTGGGATCAGCCCCAGCATTTT CASKGGWDQPQHF
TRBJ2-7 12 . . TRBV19 TGTGCCAGTAGTATTGGAGCCTACGAGCAGTACTTC CASSIGAYEQYF
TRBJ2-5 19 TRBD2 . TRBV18 TGTGCCAGCTCACCCCCCGGGCTAGCGGGGGGGGGCTTTCCAGAGACCCAGTACTTC CASSPPGLAGGGFPETQYF
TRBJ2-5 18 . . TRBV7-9 TGTTCCAGCAGCGTTGTGGACCCTAGGGAGGTTTACCAAGAGACCCAGTACTTC CSSSVVDPREVYQETQYF
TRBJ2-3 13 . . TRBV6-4 TGTGCCAGCAGTTCAGATCTCCCAGATACGCAGTATTTT CASSSDLPDTQYF
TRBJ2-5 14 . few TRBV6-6 TGTGCCAGCAGCGCTTATTTGGGCGAGAAGACCCAGTACTTC CASSAYLGEKTQYF
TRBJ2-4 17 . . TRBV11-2 TGTGCCAGCAGCCCCACTACATGGGGCTACGCCAAAAACATTCAGTACTTC CASSPTTWGYAKNIQYF
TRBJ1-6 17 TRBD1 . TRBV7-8 TGTGCCAGCAGCTTAGCAACAGGGGGAATAAATGAGGCACCCCTCCACTTT CASSLATGGINEAPLHF
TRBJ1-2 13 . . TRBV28 TGTGCCAGCAGAAGGGGGGGGGACTATGGCTACACCTTC CASRRGGDYGYTF
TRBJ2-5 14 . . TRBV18 TGTGCCAGCTCACCAGTGGCCTCTAGGGAGACCCAGTACTTC CASSPVASRETQYF
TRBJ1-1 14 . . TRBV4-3 TGCGCCAGCAGCCAAGTAGGGGGGAACACTGAAGCTTTCTTT CASSQVGGNTEAFF
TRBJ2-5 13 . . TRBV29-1 TGCAGCGTTGAACAGGGAAATGGCGAAACCCAGTACTTC CSVEQGNGETQYF
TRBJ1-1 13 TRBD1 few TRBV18 TGTGCCAGCTCACCCCTGACAGGGGTTGAAGCTTTCTTT CASSPLTGVEAFF
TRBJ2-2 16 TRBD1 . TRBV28 TGTGCCAGCAGTCCCTCCGGGACAGGGGGCGCCGGGGAGCTGTTTTTT CASSPSGTGGAGELFF